The 31 T cell receptor beta chains below all came from one sample that was sequenced in a study of T-cell reconstitution after alpha-beta-depleted transplantation in children. Preparation of the TCRbeta library used unique molecular identifiers. Using its own MiXCR run on the PCR reads, TCRdb lists one record per CDR3 protein. This repertoire shows 440,000 or so distinct CDR3 sequences, around two fifths found once; its top ten account for under 35%. This specimen was PBMCs, taken before TCRalphabeta/CD19-depleted stem cell transplant. The receptors stem from a girl aged 2 to 9 with aplastic anemia, due to receive a stem cell transplant.

This chain joins TRBV7-8 and TRBJ2-7, with D hard to call. V dropped 5 bases and J dropped 7 bases, with 12 bases sitting between them. The germline gives CDR1 SGHVS, CDR2 FQNEAQ. The CDR3 is 12 residues long. CDR3 coding DNA: TGTGCCAGCAGCGTAGACCTGGGAGAGCAGTACTTC. This translates into CASSVDLGEQYF.

The CDR3 nucleotides are TGCGCCAGCAGCCAAGAGGGACTAGCGGGAGGGCCGGATGAGCAGTTCTTC. Translation gives CASSQEGLAGGPDEQFF. The V gene is TRBV4-1, the J gene TRBJ2-1; TRBD2 aligns across 16 bases. This CDR3 contains 17 residues. CDR1 MGHRA and CDR2 YSYEKL come from the germline V gene. The J segment lost 8 bases and the V segment lost 0 bases, leaving 4 bases of the junction unmatched.

Comment on this clonotype: A much larger clone differs from this one at a single base, so this may be a read error. The chain joins TRBV7-8 to TRBJ1-2; D is undetermined. The germline gives CDR1 SGHVS, CDR2 FQNEAQ. The CDR3 runs 14 residues. The V end lost 5 bases, the J end lost 12 bases, and 22 bases lay between the germline ends. Written as DNA, the CDR3 is TGTGCCAGCAGCCCCTCAGCCAGGCCGCCGGGCGACACCTTC. Translation: CASSPSARPPGDTF.

This clonotype was observed a handful of times. The chain combines TRBV14 with TRBJ2-1, with D possibly matching TRBD2 (5 bases). V lost 9 bases and J lost 10, with 22 bases in between. This CDR3 is 14 amino acids long. Germline CDR1 is SGHDN and CDR2 is FVKESK. DNA of the CDR3: TGTGCCAGGTATCTTCGGGATCGGGTCGAGGAGCAGTTCTTC. Translation gives CARYLRDRVEEQFF.

In this sample, this clonotype turned up many times. The rearrangement links TRBV2 to TRBJ2-5, with 13 bases aligning to TRBD2. The CDR3 is 15 amino acids. Germline trimming cut 4 bases from V and 5 bases from J; bases unmatched to any gene: 4. The germline V gene encodes CDR1 SNHLY and CDR2 FYNNEI. The CDR3 reads CASSGGTSGIETQYF. For the CDR3, the DNA is TGTGCCAGCAGTGGTGGGACTAGCGGGATCGAGACCCAGTACTTC.

This clonotype has a count of ten or more. J is TRBJ1-1 and V is TRBV5-1; 7 bases are a match to TRBD1. The V gene's germline CDR1 is SGHRS and CDR2 YFSETQ. The CDR3 loop spans 14 amino acids. After removal of 3 bases from V and 5 bases from J, the junction contained 7 bases not matched to a gene. CDR3 DNA: TGCGCCAGCAGCTATCAGGGGGAGAAAACTGAAGCTTTCTTT. Its translation: CASSYQGEKTEAFF.

The J gene is TRBJ2-2, the V gene TRBV25-1; D remains unclear. Germline V gene data show CDR1 as MGHDK and CDR2 as SYGVNS. The CDR3 is 13 amino acids. V was shortened by 6 bases and J by 1 base, with 6 bases between the two germline ends. CDR3 sequence (DNA): TGTGCCAGCAGACTCAGGAACACCGGGGAGCTGTTTTTT. Protein: CASRLRNTGELFF.

The chain couples TRBV7-8 to TRBJ2-1; 12 bases align to TRBD2. CDR1 and CDR2 (germline): SGHVS, FQNEAQ. The V gene end was trimmed by 8 bases and the J gene end by 12 bases; junction bases not matched to a gene: 11. This CDR3 is built from 14 residues. CDR3 region: CASLAGGPGIGQFF. In DNA form, the CDR3 reads TGTGCCAGCCTAGCGGGAGGGCCAGGCATAGGGCAGTTCTTC.

This chain joins TRBV11-1 and TRBJ2-2; D is undetermined. Germline V lookup: CDR1 SGHAT, CDR2 FQDESV (reference sequence). The CDR3 totals 18 residues. V lost 4 bases and J lost 5, with 23 bases in between. The CDR3 region has the DNA TGTGCCAGCAGCTACTTACCCTCACAAACGACCAGAACCGGGGAGCTGTTTTTT. Amino acid sequence: CASSYLPSQTTRTGELFF.

This clonotype was counted only a few times. The V call is TRBV6-2 or TRBV6-3, the J call TRBJ1-1; 8 nucleotides line up with TRBD1. Trimming cost V 0 bases and J 6 bases; bases outside gene matches: 0. Germline V gene sequence: CDR1 MNHEY, CDR2 SVGEGT. The CDR3 has 13 amino acids. The CDR3 here is CASSYSDRAEAFF. DNA for the CDR3: TGTGCCAGCAGTTACTCGGACAGGGCTGAAGCTTTCTTT.

The rearrangement joins TRBV7-3 to TRBJ2-3; D might be TRBD2 (6 bases). This CDR3 has 18 residues. Trimming took off 3 bases at V and 0 bases at J, with 19 bases between the two ends. CDR1 SGHTA and CDR2 FQGTGA come from the germline V gene. In DNA form, the CDR3 reads TGTGCCAGCAGCTTTCCCTCCCACGGGGGTACTAGCACAGATACGCAGTATTTT. Protein product: CASSFPSHGGTSTDTQYF.

This clonotype was observed a handful of times. This chain connects TRBV27 to TRBJ2-3; D is perhaps TRBD1 (6 bases). The CDR3 is made up of 17 amino acids. The germline CDR1 and CDR2 sequences are MNHEY and SMNVEV (reference sequence). Trimming took 5 bases from V and 6 from J, leaving 24 bases between them. DNA for the CDR3: TGTGCCAGCAGTCAGGACAGCCGCCTTAGAAGGGGGGATACGCAGTATTTT. Translating it yields CASSQDSRLRRGDTQYF.

The chain couples TRBV20-1 to TRBJ2-2; D not resolved. V was trimmed by 5 bases and J by 6 bases, leaving 13 bases between them. The germline V gene has CDR1 DFQATT and CDR2 SNEGSKA (reference sequence). This CDR3 is 13 amino acids long. The CDR3 DNA reads as TGCAGTGCTTCAGGTCGCCTCGCCGGGGAGCTGTTTTTT. It specifies CSASGRLAGELFF.

The chain combines TRBV12-3 or TRBV12-4 with TRBJ1-1; 10 nucleotides line up with TRBD1. The CDR3 runs 17 residues. Germline trimming cut 3 bases from V and 4 bases from J; bases unmatched to any gene: 11. The CDR3 region is CASSFSGDRGRTTEAFF. CDR3 bases: TGTGCCAGCAGTTTTTCCGGCGACAGGGGGCGGACCACTGAAGCTTTCTTT.

The gene calls are TRBV6-5 and TRBJ2-6, with a possible D match to TRBD2 (5 bases). The CDR3 has 15 amino acids. Trimming took 2 bases from V and 2 from J, leaving 7 bases between them. Germline V CDR1 and CDR2: MNHEY, SVGAGI. Written as DNA, the CDR3 is TGTGCCAGCAGTTACGAGGGTCCTGGGGCCAACGTCCTGACTTTC. Translating gives CASSYEGPGANVLTF.

The gene calls are TRBV29-1 and TRBJ1-2; TRBD1 is a possible D gene (6 bases). The V end lost 0 bases, the J end lost 8 bases, and 13 bases lay between the germline ends. Germline CDR1 reads SQVTM; CDR2 reads ANQGSEA. The CDR3 has 13 residues. CDR3 nucleotides: TGCAGCGTTGAAGACGCAGGGGCGGGAGGCTACACCTTC. It specifies CSVEDAGAGGYTF.

This clonotype was detected only once. The chain couples TRBV7-2 to TRBJ2-3, with no clear D. This CDR3 contains 14 residues. Germline V gene data show CDR1 as SGHTA and CDR2 as FQGNSA. V was cut by 5 bases and J by 1 base, with 10 bases left in between. The DNA for the CDR3 is TGTGCCAGCAGCCCGGACGTGGGCACAGATACGCAGTATTTT. Translating it yields CASSPDVGTDTQYF.

The chain uses TRBV4-1 and TRBJ1-2, with TRBD1 matching 9 bases. The CDR3 length is 16 residues. The ends lost 2 bases at V and 3 bases at J; junction bases unmatched: 7. Germline CDR1 and CDR2: MGHRA and YSYEKL. The CDR3 coding sequence is TGCGCCAGCAGCCAACCGGGACAGGGCAGTGACTATGGCTACACCTTC. Translating it yields CASSQPGQGSDYGYTF.

The rearrangement links TRBV28 to TRBJ1-1; D is ambiguous. The CDR3 is made up of 14 amino acids. From germline, CDR1 is MDHEN and CDR2 SYDVKM. V was trimmed by 2 bases and J by 1 base, leaving 8 bases between them. CDR3 nucleotide sequence: TGTGCCAGCAGTTTAGTCAGGCAGAACACTGAAGCTTTCTTT. The encoded protein is CASSLVRQNTEAFF.

This clonotype has only one observation. A clone one base away is much larger, so this may be a read error. The rearrangement uses TRBV5-1 and TRBJ2-1; 14 bases are a match to TRBD2. The CDR3 extends over 16 amino acids. The germline gives CDR1 SGHRS, CDR2 YFSETQ. CDR3: CSSSLGGLAGDNEQFF. The CDR3 nucleotides are TGCTCCAGCAGCTTGGGGGGACTAGCGGGAGACAATGAGCAGTTCTTC.

The rearrangement links TRBV5-5 to TRBJ1-1, with D possibly TRBD1 on 5 matching bases. The germline V gene encodes CDR1 SGHKS and CDR2 YYEKEE (reference sequence). The CDR3 length is 15 residues. Trimming took 2 bases from V and 2 from J, leaving 13 bases between them. In DNA, the CDR3 is TGTGCCAGCAGCTTACTCCGACAGAAAAACACTGAAGCTTTCTTT. It codes for CASSLLRQKNTEAFF.

The V and J genes are TRBV6-2 or TRBV6-3 and TRBJ2-5, with D maybe TRBD2 (6 bases). Trimming pared 2 bases from V and 5 bases from J, leaving 18 bases between. Germline V gene data show CDR1 as MNHEY and CDR2 as SVGEGT. The CDR3 has 16 amino acids. The CDR3: CASSYRGWRGPETQYF. The DNA for the CDR3 is TGTGCCAGCAGTTACAGGGGCTGGCGGGGCCCGGAGACCCAGTACTTC.

The chain carries TRBV2 and TRBJ2-7; D call uncertain. The V gene's germline CDR1 is SNHLY and CDR2 FYNNEI. The CDR3 consists of 12 residues. Trimming shortened V by 6 bases and J by 5 bases, and 11 bases separated the two germline ends. The CDR3 sequence is CASSPTRHEQYF. The CDR3 region has the DNA TGTGCCAGCAGCCCTACACGCCACGAGCAGTACTTC.

This clonotype was seen only a few times. The chain uses TRBV5-6 and TRBJ1-1, with D unresolved. V was shortened by 2 bases and J by 0 bases, with 8 bases between the two germline ends. Germline V gives CDR1 SGHDT, CDR2 YYEEEE. This CDR3 contains 14 residues. CDR3 sequence: CASSFGLLNTEAFF. The CDR3 coding sequence is TGTGCCAGCAGCTTTGGCCTTCTGAACACTGAAGCTTTCTTT.

This clonotype is a singleton in its sample. J is TRBJ2-7 and V is TRBV27; 8 nucleotides match TRBD1. Germline values: CDR1 MNHEY, CDR2 SMNVEV (reference sequence). The V and J ends lost 1 base and 5 bases, in that order; junction bases with no gene match: 10. This CDR3 is 16 amino acids long. CDR3 in DNA: TGTGCCAGCAGTTTATATCCCAACAGGGGGTCCAACGAGCAGTACTTC. Protein: CASSLYPNRGSNEQYF.

The count of this clonotype is one. This chain links TRBV29-1 with TRBJ2-3; the D is unclear. The V end was cut by 4 bases, the J end by 5 bases, with 7 bases between. CDR3 length: 11 amino acids. Germline V CDR1 and CDR2: SQVTM, ANQGSEA. The CDR3 bases are TGCAGCGTTGGAGAGATAGATACGCAGTATTTT. As protein: CSVGEIDTQYF.

The chain is built from TRBV6-1 and TRBJ2-7; 12 nucleotides match TRBD2. The germline V gene has CDR1 MNHNS and CDR2 SASEGT. CDR3 length equals 14 residues. With V trimmed by 9 bases and J by 0 bases, 3 bases remained unmatched. The CDR3, as DNA: TGTGCCAGTCGGACTAGCGGGGACTCCTACGAGCAGTACTTC. Translating it yields CASRTSGDSYEQYF.

The chain uses TRBV20-1 and TRBJ2-3, with 11 nucleotides matching TRBD2. CDR3 length: 16 amino acids. Germline-derived CDR1 and CDR2 are DFQATT and SNEGSKA (reference sequence). The trim removed 6 bases at V and 4 bases at J, leaving 12 bases unmatched. The CDR3 reads CSATQSSGRNADTQYF. CDR3 DNA: TGCAGTGCAACCCAATCTAGCGGGAGGAACGCAGATACGCAGTATTTT.

The chain carries TRBV28 and TRBJ2-2; tentative D call: TRBD2 (6 bases). Trimming cost V 5 bases and J 4 bases, with 20 bases left between them. The CDR3 consists of 17 residues. Per germline, CDR1 MDHEN and CDR2 SYDVKM. The CDR3 region is CASSPAGTSGRTGELFF. The CDR3 DNA follows: TGTGCCAGCAGTCCCGCGGGGACCAGCGGGCGCACCGGGGAGCTGTTTTTT.

The CDR3 spells CSETGTSLRDTQYF. For the CDR3, the DNA is TGCAGCGAAACCGGGACTAGCCTGAGAGATACGCAGTATTTT. The gene calls are TRBV20-1 and TRBJ2-3; the match to TRBD2 covers 9 bases. Germline-derived CDR1 and CDR2 are DFQATT and SNEGSKA (reference sequence). The CDR3 length is 14 residues.

The V gene is TRBV13, the J gene TRBJ1-1; 9 bases match TRBD1. The germline CDR1 and CDR2 sequences are PRHDT and FYEKMQ (reference sequence). The CDR3 has 14 amino acids. V gave up 5 bases and J gave up 11 bases; unmatched junction bases: 12. CDR3 nucleotide sequence: TGTGCCAGCAGCCCGCGGGACAGGGTGGGTGAGGCTTTCTTT. Its protein product is CASSPRDRVGEAFF.